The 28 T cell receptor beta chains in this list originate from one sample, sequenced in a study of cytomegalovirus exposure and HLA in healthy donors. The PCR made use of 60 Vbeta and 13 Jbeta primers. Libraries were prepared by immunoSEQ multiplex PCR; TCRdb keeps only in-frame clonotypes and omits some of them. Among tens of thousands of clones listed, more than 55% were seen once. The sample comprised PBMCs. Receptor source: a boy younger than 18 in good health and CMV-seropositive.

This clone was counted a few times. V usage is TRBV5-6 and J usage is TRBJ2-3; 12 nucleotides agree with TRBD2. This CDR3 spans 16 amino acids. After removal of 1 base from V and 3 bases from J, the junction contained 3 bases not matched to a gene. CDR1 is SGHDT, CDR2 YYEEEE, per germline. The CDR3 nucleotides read TGTGCCAGCAGCTTGCGGGGGACTAGCGGGACAGATACGCAGTATTTT. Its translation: CASSLRGTSGTDTQYF.

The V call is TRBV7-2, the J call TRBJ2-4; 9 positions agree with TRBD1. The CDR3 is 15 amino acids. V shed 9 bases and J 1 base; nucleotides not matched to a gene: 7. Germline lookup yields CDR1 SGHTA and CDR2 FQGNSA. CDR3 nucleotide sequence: TGTGCCAGGGGACAGGGTCGAACTGCCAAAAACATTCAGTACTTC. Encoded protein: CARGQGRTAKNIQYF. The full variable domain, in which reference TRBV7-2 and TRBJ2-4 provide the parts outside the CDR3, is GAGVSQSPSNKVTEKGKDVELRCDPISGHTALYWYRQSLGQGLEFLIYFQGNSAPDKSGLPSDRFSAERTGGSVSTLTIQRTQQEDSAVYLCARGQGRTAKNIQYFGAGTRLSVL.

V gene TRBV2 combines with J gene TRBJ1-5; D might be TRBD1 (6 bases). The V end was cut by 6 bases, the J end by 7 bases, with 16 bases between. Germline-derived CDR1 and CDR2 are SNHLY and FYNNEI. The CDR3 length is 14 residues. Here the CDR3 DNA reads TGTGCCAGCAGCGACGGGCAGGGGCGACAGCCCCAGCATTTT. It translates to CASSDGQGRQPQHF.

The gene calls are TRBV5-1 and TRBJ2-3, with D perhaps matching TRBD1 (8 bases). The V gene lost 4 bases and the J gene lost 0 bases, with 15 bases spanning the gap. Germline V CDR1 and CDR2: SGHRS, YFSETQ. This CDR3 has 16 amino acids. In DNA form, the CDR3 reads TGCGCCAGCAGCGTAACAGGGGGGGGGAGCACAGATACGCAGTATTTT. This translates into CASSVTGGGSTDTQYF.

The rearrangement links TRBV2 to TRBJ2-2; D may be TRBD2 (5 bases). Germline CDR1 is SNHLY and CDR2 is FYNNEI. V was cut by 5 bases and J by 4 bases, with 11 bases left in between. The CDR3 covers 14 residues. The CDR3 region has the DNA TGTGCCAGCAGTTCCGCCCGGGGCACCGGGGAGCTGTTTTTT. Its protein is CASSSARGTGELFF. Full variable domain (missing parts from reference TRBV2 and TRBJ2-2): EPEVTQTPSHQVTQMGQEVILRCVPISNHLYFYWYRQILGQKVEFLVSFYNNEISEKSEIFDDQFSVERPDGSNFTLKIRSTKLEDSAMYFCASSSARGTGELFFGEGSRLTVL.

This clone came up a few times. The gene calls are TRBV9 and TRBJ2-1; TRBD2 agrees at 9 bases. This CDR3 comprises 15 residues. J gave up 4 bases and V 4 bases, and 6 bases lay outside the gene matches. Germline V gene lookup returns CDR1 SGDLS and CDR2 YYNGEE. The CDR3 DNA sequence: TGTGCCAGCAGCCCAAGACTAGCGGAGTACAATGAGCAGTTCTTC. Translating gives CASSPRLAEYNEQFF.

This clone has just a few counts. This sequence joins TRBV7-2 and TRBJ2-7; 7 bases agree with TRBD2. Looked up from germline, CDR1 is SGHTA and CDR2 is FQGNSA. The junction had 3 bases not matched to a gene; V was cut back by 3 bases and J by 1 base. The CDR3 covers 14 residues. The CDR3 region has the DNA TGTGCCAGCAGCTTCGGGGGGTCATCCTACGAGCAGTACTTC. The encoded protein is CASSFGGSSYEQYF.

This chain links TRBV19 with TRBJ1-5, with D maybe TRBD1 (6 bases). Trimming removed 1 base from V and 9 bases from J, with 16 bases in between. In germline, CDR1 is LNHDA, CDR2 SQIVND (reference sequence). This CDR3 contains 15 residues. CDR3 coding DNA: TGTGCCAGTAGTATAGGGAACAGGGCTTCGGGGCCCCAGCATTTT. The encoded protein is CASSIGNRASGPQHF.

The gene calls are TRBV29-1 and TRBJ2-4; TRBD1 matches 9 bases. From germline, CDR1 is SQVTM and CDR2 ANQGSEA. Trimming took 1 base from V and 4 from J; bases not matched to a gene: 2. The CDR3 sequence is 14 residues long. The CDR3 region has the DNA TGCAGCGTTGAAGTGGGGACAGGGAAAAACATTCAGTACTTC. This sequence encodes CSVEVGTGKNIQYF.

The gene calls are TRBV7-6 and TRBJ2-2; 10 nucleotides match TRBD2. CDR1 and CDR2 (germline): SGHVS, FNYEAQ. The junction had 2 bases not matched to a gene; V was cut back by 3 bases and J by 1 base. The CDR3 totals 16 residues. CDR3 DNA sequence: TGTGCCAGCAGCTTCGGGACTAGCGTGAACACCGGGGAGCTGTTTTTT. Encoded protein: CASSFGTSVNTGELFF. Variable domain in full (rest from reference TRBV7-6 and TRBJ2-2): GAGVSQSPRYKVTKRGQDVALRCDPISGHVSLYWYRQALGQGPEFLTYFNYEAQQDKSGLPNDRFSAERPEGSISTLTIQRTEQRDSAMYRCASSFGTSVNTGELFFGEGSRLTVL.

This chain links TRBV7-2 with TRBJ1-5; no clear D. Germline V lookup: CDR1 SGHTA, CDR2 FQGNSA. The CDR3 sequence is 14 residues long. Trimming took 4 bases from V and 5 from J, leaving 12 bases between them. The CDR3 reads CASSSQWQDQPQHF. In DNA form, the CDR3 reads TGTGCCAGCAGCTCCCAATGGCAAGATCAGCCCCAGCATTTT. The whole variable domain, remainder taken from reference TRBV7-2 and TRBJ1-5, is GAGVSQSPSNKVTEKGKDVELRCDPISGHTALYWYRQSLGQGLEFLIYFQGNSAPDKSGLPSDRFSAERTGGSVSTLTIQRTQQEDSAVYLCASSSQWQDQPQHFGDGTRLSIL.

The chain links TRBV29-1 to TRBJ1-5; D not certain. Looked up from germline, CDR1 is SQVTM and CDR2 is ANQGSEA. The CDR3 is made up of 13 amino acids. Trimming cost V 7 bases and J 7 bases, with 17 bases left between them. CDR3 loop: CSAESGKEQPQHF. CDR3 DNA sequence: TGCAGCGCCGAGTCAGGAAAAGAACAGCCCCAGCATTTT.

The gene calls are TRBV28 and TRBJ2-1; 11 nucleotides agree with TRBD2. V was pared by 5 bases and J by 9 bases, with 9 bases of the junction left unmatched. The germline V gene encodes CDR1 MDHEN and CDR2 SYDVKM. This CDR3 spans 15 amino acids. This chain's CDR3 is CASSPALAGGLEQFF. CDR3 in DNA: TGTGCCAGCAGTCCTGCGCTAGCGGGGGGACTTGAGCAGTTCTTC.

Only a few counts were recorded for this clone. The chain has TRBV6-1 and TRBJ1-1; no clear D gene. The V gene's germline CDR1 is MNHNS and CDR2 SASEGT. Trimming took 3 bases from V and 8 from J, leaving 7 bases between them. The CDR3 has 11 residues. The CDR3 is CASSDSREAFF. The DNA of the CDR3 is TGTGCCAGCAGTGACTCCCGGGAAGCTTTCTTT.

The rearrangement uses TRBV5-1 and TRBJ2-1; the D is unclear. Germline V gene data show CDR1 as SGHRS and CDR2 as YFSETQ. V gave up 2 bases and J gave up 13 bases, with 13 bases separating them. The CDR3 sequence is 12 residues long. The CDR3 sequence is CASSFELSIQFF. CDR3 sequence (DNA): TGCGCCAGCAGCTTCGAGCTTTCCATTCAGTTCTTC. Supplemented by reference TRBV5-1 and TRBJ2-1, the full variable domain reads KAGVTQTPRYLIKTRGQQVTLSCSPISGHRSVSWYQQTPGQGLQFLFEYFSETQRNKGNFPGRFSGRQFSNSRSEMNVSTLELGDSALYLCASSFELSIQFFGPGTRLTVL.

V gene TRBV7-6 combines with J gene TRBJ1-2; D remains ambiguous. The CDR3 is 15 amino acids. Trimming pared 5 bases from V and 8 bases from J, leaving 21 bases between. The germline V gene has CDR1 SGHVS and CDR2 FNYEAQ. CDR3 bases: TGTGCCAGCAGCCCTTGGGAGGAGCAGGACGGGGGCTACACCTTC. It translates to CASSPWEEQDGGYTF.

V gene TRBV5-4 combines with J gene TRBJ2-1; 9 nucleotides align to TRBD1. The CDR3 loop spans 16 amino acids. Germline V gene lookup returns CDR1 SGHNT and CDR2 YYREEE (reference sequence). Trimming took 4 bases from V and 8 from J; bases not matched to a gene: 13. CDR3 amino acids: CASSIASTGGFDEQFF. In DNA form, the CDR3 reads TGTGCCAGCAGCATAGCCTCGACAGGGGGTTTTGATGAGCAGTTCTTC.

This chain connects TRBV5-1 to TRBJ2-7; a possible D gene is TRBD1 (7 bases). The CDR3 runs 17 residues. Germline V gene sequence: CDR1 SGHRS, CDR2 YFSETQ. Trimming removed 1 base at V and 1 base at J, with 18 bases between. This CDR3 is CASSLLVGQGGSYEQYF. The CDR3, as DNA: TGCGCCAGCAGCTTGTTAGTCGGGCAGGGGGGATCCTACGAGCAGTACTTC.

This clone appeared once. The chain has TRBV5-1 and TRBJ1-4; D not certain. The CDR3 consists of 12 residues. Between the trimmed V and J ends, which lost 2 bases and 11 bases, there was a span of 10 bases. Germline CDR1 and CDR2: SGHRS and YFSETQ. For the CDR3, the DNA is TGCGCCAGCAGCTTCGAGGGCGAGAAACTGTTTTTT. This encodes CASSFEGEKLFF.

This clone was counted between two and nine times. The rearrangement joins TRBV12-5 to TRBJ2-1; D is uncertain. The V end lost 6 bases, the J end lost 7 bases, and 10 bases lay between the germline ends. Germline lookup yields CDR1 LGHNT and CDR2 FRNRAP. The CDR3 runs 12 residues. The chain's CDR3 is CASGPEMNEQFF. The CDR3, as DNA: TGTGCTAGTGGCCCAGAAATGAATGAGCAGTTCTTC.

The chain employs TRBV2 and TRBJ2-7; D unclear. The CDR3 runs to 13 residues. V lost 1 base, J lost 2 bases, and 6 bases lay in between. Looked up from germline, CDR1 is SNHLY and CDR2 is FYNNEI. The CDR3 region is CASSEVFPYEQYF. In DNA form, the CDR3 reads TGTGCCAGCAGTGAAGTCTTCCCCTACGAGCAGTACTTC.

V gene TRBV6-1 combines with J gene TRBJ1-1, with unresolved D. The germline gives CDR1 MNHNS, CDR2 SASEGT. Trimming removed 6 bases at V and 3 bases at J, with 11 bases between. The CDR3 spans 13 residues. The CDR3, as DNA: TGTGCCAGCAGGATCTTACGGGACACTGAAGCTTTCTTT. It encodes CASRILRDTEAFF.

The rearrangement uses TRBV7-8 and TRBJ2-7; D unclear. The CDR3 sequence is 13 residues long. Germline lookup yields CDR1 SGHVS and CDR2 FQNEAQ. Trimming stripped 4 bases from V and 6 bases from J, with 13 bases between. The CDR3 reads CASSSPPAGEQYF. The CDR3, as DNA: TGTGCCAGCAGCTCTCCACCAGCAGGCGAGCAGTACTTC. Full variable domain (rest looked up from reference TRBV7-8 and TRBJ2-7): GAGVSQSPRYKVAKRGQDVALRCDPISGHVSLFWYQQALGQGPEFLTYFQNEAQLDKSGLPSDRFFAERPEGSVSTLKIQRTQQEDSAVYLCASSSPPAGEQYFGPGTRLTVT.

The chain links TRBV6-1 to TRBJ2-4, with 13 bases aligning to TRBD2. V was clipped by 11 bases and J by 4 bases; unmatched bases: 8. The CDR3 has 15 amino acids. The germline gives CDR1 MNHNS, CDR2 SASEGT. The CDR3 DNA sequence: TGTGCCGCCGGAGGACTAGCGGGGGATAAAAACATTCAGTACTTC. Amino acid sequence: CAAGGLAGDKNIQYF.

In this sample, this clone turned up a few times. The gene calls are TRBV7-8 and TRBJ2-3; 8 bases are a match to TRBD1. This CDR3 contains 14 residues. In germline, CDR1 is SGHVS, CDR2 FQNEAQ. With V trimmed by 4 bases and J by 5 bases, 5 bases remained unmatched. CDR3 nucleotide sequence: TGTGCCAGCAGCTGGGCAGGGGGCCAAGATACGCAGTATTTT. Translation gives CASSWAGGQDTQYF.

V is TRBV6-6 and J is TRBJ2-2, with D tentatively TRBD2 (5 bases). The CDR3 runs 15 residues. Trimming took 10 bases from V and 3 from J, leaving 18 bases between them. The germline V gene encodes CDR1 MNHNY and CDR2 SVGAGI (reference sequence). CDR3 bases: TGTGCCACCCCGTCAAAAGCGGAGCACACCGGGGAGCTGTTTTTT. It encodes CATPSKAEHTGELFF.

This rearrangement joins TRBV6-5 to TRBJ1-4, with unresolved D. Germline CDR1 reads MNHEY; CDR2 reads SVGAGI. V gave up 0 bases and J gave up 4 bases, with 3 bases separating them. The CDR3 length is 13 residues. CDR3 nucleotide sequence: TGTGCCAGCAGTTACTCCAGTAATGAAAAACTGTTTTTT. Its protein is CASSYSSNEKLFF.

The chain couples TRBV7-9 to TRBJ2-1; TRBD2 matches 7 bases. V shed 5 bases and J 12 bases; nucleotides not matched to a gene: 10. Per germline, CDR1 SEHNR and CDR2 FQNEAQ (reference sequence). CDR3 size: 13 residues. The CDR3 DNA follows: TGTGCCAGCAGCCCCGACCCCGGGAGGACGCAGTTCTTC. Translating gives CASSPDPGRTQFF.